Shown below are 22 T cell receptor beta chains from a single sample sequenced in a study of CD8+ T cells in alopecia areata. It was cDNA, reverse transcribed from extracted RNA, that served as the sequencing template. Repertoires were generated with immunoSEQ multiplex PCR, while TCRdb's copy carries only in-frame clones and drops some. The table lists roughly 190,000 clones, about three fifths of them singletons, with under 1.5% in the top ten. Indicated treatment: oral pan-JAK inhibitor, 5-10 mg twice daily. The input for sequencing was CD4+ T cells sorted from blood, taken between weeks 47 and 50, from a patient treated with tofacitinib. The source of these receptors is a human donor with alopecia areata.

The chain couples TRBV29-1 to TRBJ1-1, with 8 bases identical to TRBD1. Germline V gene sequence: CDR1 SQVTM, CDR2 ANQGSEA. The CDR3 is 13 residues long. Losses at the gene ends were 6 bases for V and 4 bases for J; bases not matched to a gene: 7. The DNA of the CDR3 is TGCAGCGTGAAGACAGGGGAATTCACTGAAGCTTTCTTT. Translation: CSVKTGEFTEAFF.

The rearrangement uses TRBV11-2 and TRBJ2-1; TRBD2 aligns across 7 bases. The ends lost 7 bases at V and 7 bases at J; junction bases unmatched: 16. This CDR3 comprises 16 residues. Germline CDR1 and CDR2: SGHAT and FQNNGV. CDR3 region: CASITDPGRWGNEQFF. CDR3 nucleotide sequence: TGTGCCAGCATCACTGATCCCGGGAGGTGGGGTAATGAGCAGTTCTTC. The entire variable domain, with the rest obtained from reference TRBV11-2 and TRBJ2-1, is as follows: EAGVAQSPRYKIIEKRQSVAFWCNPISGHATLYWYQQILGQGPKLLIQFQNNGVVDDSQLPKDRFSAERLKGVDSTLKIQPAKLEDSAVYLCASITDPGRWGNEQFFGPGTRLTVL.

This clone came up a few times. The CDR3: CASRGQAIYGYTF. CDR3 bases: TGTGCCAGCAGGGGGCAGGCGATCTATGGCTACACCTTC. The rearrangement uses TRBV6-5 and TRBJ1-2, with a tentative D call TRBD1 (5 bases). Per the germline V gene, CDR1 is MNHEY and CDR2 is SVGAGI. V shed 6 bases and J shed 4 bases, with 12 bases lying between them. There are 13 residues in the CDR3.

This clone turned up a few times. The V call is TRBV30, the J call TRBJ1-6; D not certain. The V end was cut by 3 bases, the J end by 0 bases, with 12 bases between. Germline lookup yields CDR1 GTSNPN and CDR2 SVGIG (reference sequence). The CDR3 has 16 amino acids. The CDR3 sequence is CAWRDSSGSYNSPLHF. CDR3 DNA sequence: TGTGCCTGGAGAGATTCCTCGGGCTCCTATAATTCACCCCTCCACTTT.

This clone was counted a single time. The chain links TRBV5-1 to TRBJ1-6; D might be TRBD1 (6 bases). Germline-derived CDR1 and CDR2 are SGHRS and YFSETQ. CDR3 length: 14 residues. V lost 4 bases to trimming and J lost 7 bases, with 12 bases between them. Written as DNA, the CDR3 is TGCGCCAGCAGCCGGACAGAGGGGAATTCACCCCTCCACTTT. Its protein product is CASSRTEGNSPLHF.

V usage is TRBV9 and J usage is TRBJ2-1; TRBD1 is a possible D gene (6 bases). CDR3 size: 14 residues. CDR1 is SGDLS, CDR2 YYNGEE, per germline. V was cut by 1 base and J by 3 bases, with 8 bases left in between. The CDR3 sequence is CASSVLDSYNEQFF. In DNA form, the CDR3 reads TGTGCCAGCAGCGTACTGGACAGCTACAATGAGCAGTTCTTC.

The chain combines TRBV6-1 with TRBJ2-7; TRBD1 might be the D (6 bases). The CDR3 has 12 residues. The V and J ends lost 6 bases and 5 bases respectively, with 11 bases between them. Per germline, CDR1 MNHNS and CDR2 SASEGT. The CDR3 protein is CASSLQGHEQYF. CDR3 sequence (DNA): TGTGCCAGCAGCTTACAGGGCCACGAGCAGTACTTC.

The V call is TRBV29-1, the J call TRBJ2-5; D might be TRBD2 (5 bases). Trimming took off 7 bases at V and 2 bases at J, with 14 bases between the two ends. Germline CDR1 and CDR2: SQVTM and ANQGSEA. The CDR3 runs 13 residues. The CDR3 here is CSAGPRTQETQYF. CDR3 in DNA: TGCAGCGCCGGGCCCAGGACTCAAGAGACCCAGTACTTC.

The chain has TRBV5-1 and TRBJ1-5; no reliable D call. The ends were cut back, 10 bases at V and 5 bases at J, with 4 bases in the middle. The CDR3 runs 9 residues. Germline loops: CDR1 SGHRS, CDR2 YFSETQ. Here the CDR3 reads CAGYQPQHF. The CDR3 region has the DNA TGCGCCGGCTATCAGCCCCAGCATTTT.

CDR3 in amino acids: CASSLDPTGRYEQYF. The DNA for the CDR3 is TGCGCCAGCAGCTTGGACCCGACAGGGAGGTACGAGCAGTACTTC. The chain uses TRBV5-1 and TRBJ2-7, with D maybe TRBD1 (7 bases). The germline gives CDR1 SGHRS, CDR2 YFSETQ. The V end was cut by 0 bases, the J end by 4 bases, with 14 bases between. The CDR3 runs to 15 residues.

The chain couples TRBV2 to TRBJ1-5; no reliable D call. Germline CDR1 and CDR2: SNHLY and FYNNEI. Trimming left V 8 bases short and J 2 bases short, with 10 bases between. The CDR3 consists of 13 residues. The CDR3 nucleotides are TGTGCCAGCCAGCGGGTAGGCAATCAGCCCCAGCATTTT. Encoded protein: CASQRVGNQPQHF. Combining the CDR3 with reference TRBV2 and TRBJ1-5 gives the whole variable domain EPEVTQTPSHQVTQMGQEVILRCVPISNHLYFYWYRQILGQKVEFLVSFYNNEISEKSEIFDDQFSVERPDGSNFTLKIRSTKLEDSAMYFCASQRVGNQPQHFGDGTRLSIL.

This chain links TRBV9 with TRBJ2-1; 11 bases map to TRBD1. Looked up from germline, CDR1 is SGDLS and CDR2 is YYNGEE. CDR3 length equals 15 residues. J was trimmed by 8 bases and V by 2 bases; bases with no gene match: 6. CDR3 residues: CASSVGQGAGDEQFF. For the CDR3, the DNA is TGTGCCAGCAGCGTCGGACAGGGGGCGGGAGATGAGCAGTTCTTC.

The CDR3 DNA reads as TGCAGTGCTGGGGACAGGTACGAGCAGTACTTC. Protein product: CSAGDRYEQYF. The chain is built from TRBV20-1 and TRBJ2-7, with TRBD1 matching over 8 bases. Germline CDR1 is DFQATT and CDR2 is SNEGSKA (reference sequence). This CDR3 has 11 residues. V shed 5 bases, J shed 4 bases, and the junction held 1 base outside the gene matches.

V and J are TRBV29-1 and TRBJ1-1; D is possibly TRBD1 (5 bases). The germline V and J ends were trimmed by 6 bases and 3 bases, with 14 bases remaining between them. Germline CDR1 and CDR2: SQVTM and ANQGSEA. This CDR3 spans 13 amino acids. The CDR3 bases are TGCAGCGTGCGGGGGGTTCGGGACACTGAAGCTTTCTTT. It translates to CSVRGVRDTEAFF. Combining the CDR3 with reference TRBV29-1 and TRBJ1-1 gives the whole variable domain SAVISQKPSRDICQRGTSLTIQCQVDSQVTMMFWYRQQPGQSLTLIATANQGSEATYESGFVIDKFPISRPNLTFSTLTVSNMSPEDSSIYLCSVRGVRDTEAFFGQGTRLTVV.

The J gene is TRBJ2-7, the V gene TRBV2, with a weak D call TRBD1 (5 bases). This CDR3 comprises 14 residues. Germline-derived CDR1 and CDR2 are SNHLY and FYNNEI. V lost 3 bases and J 4 bases, leaving 13 bases between the germline ends. In nucleotides, the CDR3 is TGTGCCAGCAGTGAGGACAACCCTAGATACGAGCAGTACTTC. Translated: CASSEDNPRYEQYF.

V is TRBV18 and J is TRBJ2-3; D remains unclear. This CDR3 has 11 residues. The germline V gene encodes CDR1 KGHSH and CDR2 LQKENI. The V and J ends lost 3 bases and 5 bases respectively, with 3 bases between them. The CDR3 DNA reads as TGTGCCAGCTCACCGGGAGATACGCAGTATTTT. This codes for CASSPGDTQYF.

This sequence joins TRBV29-1 and TRBJ2-7; tentatively, D is TRBD1 or TRBD2 (7 bases each). V lost 5 bases to trimming and J lost 5 bases, with 19 bases between them. Per germline, CDR1 SQVTM and CDR2 ANQGSEA. This CDR3 is built from 14 residues. The CDR3 bases are TGCAGCGTTTATGGGGAGGGGGCTATCCACGAGCAGTACTTC. This sequence encodes CSVYGEGAIHEQYF.

This clone was counted once. The chain combines TRBV6-5 with TRBJ1-2; TRBD1 aligns across 8 bases. This CDR3 has 14 amino acids. V shed 6 bases and J 5 bases; nucleotides not matched to a gene: 8. The germline CDR1 and CDR2 sequences are MNHEY and SVGAGI. CDR3 sequence: CASRLTGEGYGYTF. In nucleotides, the CDR3 is TGTGCCAGCAGATTGACAGGGGAAGGGTATGGCTACACCTTC.

The rearrangement uses TRBV10-2 and TRBJ2-3, with 10 bases identical to TRBD2. The junction had 5 bases not matched to a gene; V was cut back by 7 bases and J by 4 bases. The CDR3 spans 14 residues. In germline, CDR1 is WSHSY, CDR2 SAAADI. Written as DNA, the CDR3 is TGCGCCAGCAACGCACTAGCGGGGTCAGATACGCAGTATTTT. It translates to CASNALAGSDTQYF.

CDR3 protein: CASSQVRGTGGAADSPLHF. Written as DNA, the CDR3 is TGCGCCAGCAGCCAAGTACGTGGGACAGGGGGTGCCGCAGATTCACCCCTCCACTTT. The gene calls are TRBV4-3 and TRBJ1-6; 11 bases are shared with TRBD1. Germline lookup yields CDR1 LGHNA and CDR2 YSLEER. CDR3 length equals 19 residues. V dropped 1 base and J dropped 8; count of bases not matched to a gene: 13.

The chain is built from TRBV7-3 and TRBJ2-5; perhaps TRBD2 as D (7 bases). The CDR3 contains 15 residues. Germline V gene lookup returns CDR1 SGHTA and CDR2 FQGTGA. Between the trimmed V and J ends, which lost 5 bases and 4 bases, there was a span of 17 bases. The CDR3 region is CASSRTGGTVETQYF. CDR3 bases: TGTGCCAGCAGCCGTACGGGGGGCACGGTAGAGACCCAGTACTTC.

This clone turned up a few times. The V and J genes are TRBV7-7 and TRBJ2-2; 7 nucleotides match TRBD1. This CDR3 spans 14 amino acids. CDR1 and CDR2 (germline): SSHAT, FNYEAQ (reference sequence). V lost 1 base to trimming and J lost 4 bases; unmatched junction nucleotides: 0. The CDR3 nucleotides are TGTGCCAGCAGCTTAGACAGGGGCACCGGGGAGCTGTTTTTT. Its protein product is CASSLDRGTGELFF.